The rows below give T cell receptor beta chains drawn from one sample of a study of blood T cell repertoires in COVID-19. Assay used: immunoSEQ multiplex PCR; TCRdb lists only in-frame clones, some missing. The sample has 55,000 to 80,000 clones, over 70% seen once. Sequencing input: peripheral blood. The receptor source for this set is a man aged 45-65 years with active COVID-19. CDR3s include the opening cysteine and the closing phenylalanine or tryptophan. The D gene is left open where the match is weak. Part of the rows lack a size; the others show once, few, many or a class for expanded clones.

TRBJ1-2 | NA | NA | TRBV19 | CASSAGFGAGYTF | TGTGCCAGTAGTGCGGGGTTCGGGGCTGGCTACACCTTC
TRBJ1-1 | TRBD1 | NA | TRBV18 | CASSTTGGTEAFF | TGTGCCAGCTCGACTACAGGGGGCACTGAAGCTTTCTTT
TRBJ2-7 | TRBD1 | NA | TRBV5-1 | CASSSGQGIDEQYF | TGCGCCAGCAGCTCGGGACAGGGGATTGACGAGCAGTACTTC
TRBJ2-1 | TRBD2 | NA | TRBV7-3 | CASSPGGGRSDNEQFF | TGTGCCAGCAGCCCTGGTGGCGGGAGAAGCGACAATGAGCAGTTCTTC
TRBJ2-1 | TRBD2 | NA | TRBV7-2 | CASSPTVAGGPHEQFF | TGTGCCAGCAGCCCCACGGTGGCGGGAGGGCCCCATGAGCAGTTCTTC
TRBJ1-5 | NA | NA | TRBV7-2 | CASSPQGSNQPQHF | TGTGCCAGCAGCCCCCAGGGGAGCAATCAGCCCCAGCATTTT
TRBJ1-5 | NA | NA | TRBV15 | CATSLYDSNQPQHF | TGTGCCACCAGCCTCTACGATAGCAATCAGCCCCAGCATTTT
TRBJ2-5 | NA | NA | TRBV19 | CASSKGVAQETQYF | TGTGCCAGTAGTAAAGGGGTTGCCCAAGAGACCCAGTACTTC
TRBJ1-5 | NA | NA | TRBV6-2/TRBV6-3 | CASSLPYREGPQHF | TGTGCCAGCAGTTTACCTTACAGGGAGGGGCCCCAGCATTTT
TRBJ2-3 | NA | few | TRBV19 | CASSTYRAGTDTQYF | TGTGCCAGTAGTACGTACAGGGCTGGGACAGATACGCAGTATTTT
TRBJ2-2 | NA | NA | TRBV5-4 | CASSPDSLNTGELFF | TGTGCCAGCAGCCCGGACAGCCTGAACACCGGGGAGCTGTTTTTT
TRBJ2-1 | NA | NA | TRBV27 | CASNGPPHNEQFF | TGTGCCAGCAATGGCCCCCCACACAATGAGCAGTTCTTC
TRBJ1-2 | TRBD1 | NA | TRBV19 | CASSSTGGYTF | TGTGCCAGTAGTTCGACAGGGGGCTACACCTTC
TRBJ1-2 | NA | NA | TRBV6-5 | CASSYTGLGGYTF | TGTGCCAGCAGTTACACAGGGCTCGGGGGCTACACCTTC
TRBJ2-1 | NA | NA | TRBV10-1 | CASSETQYEQFF | TGCGCCAGCAGTGAAACGCAGTATGAGCAGTTCTTC
TRBJ2-7 | NA | NA | TRBV7-9 | CASSLRPLGAAPYEQYF | TGTGCCAGCAGCTTAAGGCCCCTTGGAGCGGCTCCTTACGAGCAGTACTTC
TRBJ2-7 | NA | NA | TRBV5-1 | CASSLDRTYEQYF | TGCGCCAGCAGCCTGGACAGAACCTACGAGCAGTACTTC
TRBJ2-7 | TRBD2 | NA | TRBV3-1/TRBV3-2 | CASSQTGGGSEQYF | TGTGCCAGCAGCCAAACGGGGGGGGGATCCGAGCAGTACTTC
TRBJ1-6 | TRBD1 | few | TRBV4-1 | CASSQGQGINSPLHF | TGCGCCAGCAGCCAGGGACAGGGGATTAATTCACCCCTCCACTTT
TRBJ1-5 | TRBD1 | NA | TRBV28 | CASTLWDRGQGQPQHF | TGTGCCAGCACCCTATGGGACAGGGGGCAAGGTCAGCCCCAGCATTTT
TRBJ2-5 | TRBD2 | NA | TRBV9 | CASSAFSGVDGTQYF | TGTGCCAGCAGCGCTTTTAGCGGGGTTGATGGGACCCAGTACTTC
TRBJ1-4 | TRBD1 | NA | TRBV27 | CASSLSRGRGRNEKLFF | TGTGCCAGCAGTTTATCCAGGGGGCGTGGGAGGAATGAAAAACTGTTTTTT
TRBJ2-1 | TRBD2 | NA | TRBV3-1/TRBV3-2 | CASSQELAGGPGQFF | TGTGCCAGCAGCCAAGAGCTAGCGGGAGGGCCGGGGCAGTTCTTC
TRBJ2-1 | TRBD2 | NA | TRBV6-6 | CASTTAPLAVNEQFF | TGTGCCAGCACCACCGCCCCCCTAGCGGTGAATGAGCAGTTCTTC
TRBJ2-1 | NA | once | TRBV6-5 | CASSFTSWGYNEQFF | TGTGCCAGCAGTTTTACTAGTTGGGGCTACAATGAGCAGTTCTTC
TRBJ1-2 | TRBD1 | NA | TRBV28 | CASSAMTGNYGYTF | TGTGCCAGCAGTGCAATGACAGGGAACTATGGCTACACCTTC
TRBJ2-1 | TRBD2 | NA | TRBV9 | CASSELAGISYNEQFF | TGTGCCAGCAGTGAACTAGCGGGGATCTCCTACAATGAGCAGTTCTTC
TRBJ1-1 | TRBD1 | once | TRBV7-9 | CADRGTGPNTEAFF | TGTGCCGATAGGGGGACAGGACCGAACACTGAAGCTTTCTTT